This note documents a single T cell receptor (beta chain) sequence. The data derive from a study of T cell changes during pregnancy in multiple sclerosis. Method: immunoSEQ multiplex PCR; TCRdb's copy keeps in-frame clones and lacks some. Altogether around 75,000 clones are present, about 94% being singletons, with the ten largest covering approximately 0.15%. Deletions cut 1 base from V and 7 bases from J, with 14 bases between. Germline values: CDR1 SGHDN, CDR2 FVKESK. The CDR3 contains 14 residues. This chain uses TRBV14 with TRBJ2-7, with D perhaps TRBD1 (6 bases). The receptor comes from a female donor with multiple sclerosis, enrolled in a pregnancy study. Material: CD4+ T cells from peripheral blood mononuclear cells, obtained after pregnancy. The CDR3 nucleotides are TGTGCCAGCAGCCAAGTTTTGGGGGCTGGGGAGCAGTACTTC. Its translation is CASSQVLGAGEQYF.